This TCR beta chain was recovered during a study of T cell changes during pregnancy in multiple sclerosis. TCRdb keeps only in-frame clones here, not all; method: immunoSEQ multiplex PCR. This table holds nearly 40,000 clones, about 90% found once. This material consisted of CD4+ T cells from peripheral blood mononuclear cells, taken in the third trimester of pregnancy. This sequence originates from a female donor with multiple sclerosis, enrolled in a pregnancy study.

CDR3 in amino acids: CASSQVSENVGGYTF. CDR3 in DNA: TGCGCCAGCAGCCAAGTGAGCGAAAACGTCGGTGGCTACACCTTC. The chain uses TRBV4-3 and TRBJ1-2; D unresolved. Germline V lookup: CDR1 LGHNA, CDR2 YSLEER. This CDR3 has 15 amino acids. V lost 1 base to trimming and J lost 7 bases, with 16 bases between them.